One sample yielded the 25 T cell receptor beta chains listed below, sequenced in a study of cytomegalovirus exposure and HLA in healthy donors. With 60 Vbeta and 13 Jbeta primers, the PCR was carried out. TCRdb's table, derived via immunoSEQ multiplex PCR, lists solely in-frame clones and lacks some. The table lists just over 200,000 clones, under 70% of them singletons. Sequencing input: PBMCs. The receptors shown here come from a man aged 40-49 years in good health and CMV-seropositive.

This clone was detected only a few times. V usage is TRBV28 and J usage is TRBJ2-7, with TRBD2 identical over 7 bases. The CDR3 is 14 residues long. Losses at the gene ends were 7 bases for V and 0 bases for J; bases not matched to a gene: 6. CDR1 is MDHEN, CDR2 SYDVKM, per germline. The CDR3 nucleotides are TGTGCCAGCATATCCAGCGGGGCCTCCTACGAGCAGTACTTC. Translating gives CASISSGASYEQYF.

This clone was found once. The V and J genes are TRBV5-4 and TRBJ1-2, with a weak D call TRBD1 (6 bases). Germline-derived CDR1 and CDR2 are SGHNT and YYREEE (reference sequence). CDR3 length: 15 residues. V was trimmed by 0 bases and J by 8 bases, leaving 17 bases between them. The CDR3 DNA follows: TGTGCCAGCAGCTTGGTATGGGACACCACCAGGGGCTACACCTTC. Translation gives CASSLVWDTTRGYTF.

The chain combines TRBV7-2 with TRBJ2-7; 9 bases match TRBD1. V gave up 5 bases and J gave up 5 bases; unmatched junction bases: 7. The CDR3 contains 14 residues. CDR1 is SGHTA, CDR2 FQGNSA, per germline. CDR3 loop: CASSPRQGVNEQYF. CDR3 coding DNA: TGTGCCAGCAGCCCTCGACAGGGGGTCAACGAGCAGTACTTC.

The V gene is TRBV15, the J gene TRBJ1-5; no firm D call. Germline V gives CDR1 LNHNV, CDR2 YYDKDF (reference sequence). This CDR3 has 13 amino acids. V gave up 3 bases and J gave up 6 bases, with 9 bases separating them. CDR3 in amino acids: CATSRGVIQPQHF. The CDR3 DNA sequence: TGTGCCACCAGCAGGGGAGTTATTCAGCCCCAGCATTTT.

This clone was detected only a few times. The rearrangement links TRBV7-9 to TRBJ2-5; TRBD1 might be the D (6 bases). The CDR3 is made up of 14 amino acids. The V end was cut by 3 bases, the J end by 1 base, with 9 bases between. CDR1 is SEHNR and CDR2 is FQNEAQ in the germline V gene (reference sequence). The CDR3 here is CASSFDRLQETQYF. The CDR3 DNA reads as TGTGCCAGCAGCTTCGACAGGCTCCAAGAGACCCAGTACTTC.

This clone was recorded a few times. The V and J genes are TRBV5-6 and TRBJ1-2; D is unresolved. Germline V gives CDR1 SGHDT, CDR2 YYEEEE. This CDR3 contains 11 residues. V was trimmed by 0 bases and J by 8 bases, leaving 5 bases between them. DNA for the CDR3: TGTGCCAGCAGCTTGGCCGGGGGCTACACCTTC. Its protein product is CASSLAGGYTF. The full variable domain, with the rest looked up from reference TRBV5-6 and TRBJ1-2, is DAGVTQSPTHLIKTRGQQVTLRCSPKSGHDTVSWYQQALGQGPQFIFQYYEEEERQRGNFPDRFSGHQFPNYSSELNVNALLLGDSALYLCASSLAGGYTFGSGTRLTVV.

The chain carries TRBV5-6 and TRBJ1-6, with 8 bases identical to TRBD1. There are 15 residues in the CDR3. Losses at the gene ends were 4 bases for V and 10 bases for J; bases not matched to a gene: 10. Germline V CDR1 and CDR2: SGHDT, YYEEEE. The CDR3 loop is CASSVRTGIESPLHF. CDR3 DNA: TGTGCCAGCAGCGTGCGGACAGGGATAGAATCACCCCTCCACTTT.

The chain links TRBV7-2 to TRBJ2-5, with a weak D call TRBD1 (7 bases). Trimming pared 4 bases from V and 3 bases from J, leaving 12 bases between. The length of the CDR3 is 14 residues. Per germline, CDR1 SGHTA and CDR2 FQGNSA. Here the CDR3 DNA reads TGTGCCAGCAGCTCCCAGGGGGGTAAAGAGACCCAGTACTTC. It is translated as CASSSQGGKETQYF.

The genes are TRBV27 and TRBJ2-1, with D tentatively TRBD2 (5 bases). V dropped 2 bases and J dropped 0 bases, with 14 bases sitting between them. From germline, CDR1 is MNHEY and CDR2 SMNVEV (reference sequence). This CDR3 is 17 amino acids long. The CDR3 loop reads CASSLLLSGSSYNEQFF. For the CDR3, the DNA is TGTGCCAGCAGTTTACTCCTTTCGGGGAGCTCCTACAATGAGCAGTTCTTC.

The V gene is TRBV18, the J gene TRBJ2-1, with D possibly TRBD1 on 6 matching bases. Germline V lookup: CDR1 KGHSH, CDR2 LQKENI. The CDR3 consists of 15 residues. V dropped 5 bases and J dropped 8 bases, with 19 bases sitting between them. The CDR3 DNA reads as TGTGCCAGCTCAGTTCTAGAGGGCAGGGGTGATGAGCAGTTCTTC. Encoded protein: CASSVLEGRGDEQFF.

The V and J genes are TRBV19 and TRBJ1-2; possibly TRBD1 for D (5 bases). There are 14 residues in the CDR3. Germline V gives CDR1 LNHDA, CDR2 SQIVND (reference sequence). Trimming took 5 bases from V and 2 from J, leaving 12 bases between them. The CDR3 DNA is TGTGCCAGTAGTCGGGGGAATACAAACTATGGCTACACCTTC. This codes for CASSRGNTNYGYTF.

This clone has more than one count but fewer than ten. The rearrangement links TRBV2 to TRBJ2-7; D not certain. CDR1 SNHLY and CDR2 FYNNEI come from the germline V gene. V lost 5 bases, J lost 0 bases, and 2 bases lay in between. The CDR3 sequence is 11 residues long. The CDR3 DNA reads as TGTGCCAGCAGTCGCTCCTACGAGCAGTACTTC. This translates into CASSRSYEQYF. Complete variable domain (other parts from reference TRBV2 and TRBJ2-7): EPEVTQTPSHQVTQMGQEVILRCVPISNHLYFYWYRQILGQKVEFLVSFYNNEISEKSEIFDDQFSVERPDGSNFTLKIRSTKLEDSAMYFCASSRSYEQYFGPGTRLTVT.

The V gene is TRBV9, the J gene TRBJ1-4; a possible D gene is TRBD1 (5 bases). Germline V gene sequence: CDR1 SGDLS, CDR2 YYNGEE. The length of the CDR3 is 16 residues. Between the trimmed V and J ends, which lost 0 bases and 4 bases, there was a span of 13 bases. The CDR3 DNA follows: TGTGCCAGCAGCGTAGATGGTTCGGGGGGTAATGAAAAACTGTTTTTT. It translates to CASSVDGSGGNEKLFF. Supplemented by reference TRBV9 and TRBJ1-4, the full variable domain reads DSGVTQTPKHLITATGQRVTLRCSPRSGDLSVYWYQQSLDQGLQFLIQYYNGEERAKGNILERFSAQQFPDLHSELNLSSLELGDSALYFCASSVDGSGGNEKLFFGSGTQLSVL.

Comments on this clone: The CDR3 does not end in the conserved phenylalanine or tryptophan, so this is likely a read error. This chain joins TRBV7-9 and TRBJ2-7; TRBD1 aligns across 10 bases. Looked up from germline, CDR1 is SEHNR and CDR2 is FQNEAQ (reference sequence). The V and J ends lost 2 bases and 1 base, in that order; junction bases with no gene match: 2. CDR3 length equals 15 residues. The CDR3 DNA reads TGTGCCAGCAGCTTACCGGGACAGGGGTCCTACGAGCAGTACTCC. This sequence encodes CASSLPGQGSYEQYS.

This chain connects TRBV4-1 to TRBJ1-4; the D is unclear. The CDR3 extends over 15 amino acids. Deletions cut 7 bases from V and 7 bases from J, with 19 bases between. Germline V gives CDR1 MGHRA, CDR2 YSYEKL. The CDR3 loop is CASTRSLREGEKLFF. The CDR3 DNA reads as TGCGCCAGCACCCGATCCCTGAGAGAGGGTGAAAAACTGTTTTTT.

The rearrangement joins TRBV6-5 to TRBJ1-6; D possibly corresponds to TRBD1 (5 bases). Germline V gene lookup returns CDR1 MNHEY and CDR2 SVGAGI. The V gene lost 0 bases and the J gene lost 7 bases, with 7 bases spanning the gap. This CDR3 is built from 14 residues. Here the CDR3 DNA reads TGTGCCAGCAGTTACTCCGGGGGGAATTCACCCCTCCACTTT. It is translated as CASSYSGGNSPLHF.

The CDR3 DNA sequence: TGTGCCAGCAGCTTAGTGGCACGTGATCAGCCCCAGCATTTT. It is translated as CASSLVARDQPQHF. V and J are TRBV7-2 and TRBJ1-5; D ambiguous. With 1 base removed from V and 5 bases from J, the gap between germline ends came to 9 bases. CDR3 length equals 14 residues. Germline loops: CDR1 SGHTA, CDR2 FQGNSA.

There are a few counts of this clone. The chain is built from TRBV10-3 and TRBJ2-3; the D gene is possibly TRBD2 (7 bases). The germline V gene encodes CDR1 ENHRY and CDR2 SYGVKD. This CDR3 comprises 15 residues. Trimming pared 4 bases from V and 0 bases from J, leaving 11 bases between. The DNA for the CDR3 is TGTGCCATCAGTGCGGGGGGCCTTAGCACAGATACGCAGTATTTT. Translation gives CAISAGGLSTDTQYF.

The V gene is TRBV6-6, the J gene TRBJ1-2; TRBD1 might be the D (6 bases). Per germline, CDR1 MNHNY and CDR2 SVGAGI (reference sequence). The CDR3 extends over 13 amino acids. Trimming removed 5 bases at V and 5 bases at J, with 12 bases between. CDR3 DNA: TGTGCCAGCAGTACCGACAGGTCTTATGGCTACACCTTC. It translates to CASSTDRSYGYTF.

This sequence joins TRBV27 and TRBJ2-1; possible D gene TRBD1, 7 bases. This CDR3 has 15 amino acids. Germline lookup yields CDR1 MNHEY and CDR2 SMNVEV (reference sequence). The ends were cut back, 2 bases at V and 3 bases at J, with 11 bases in the middle. CDR3 sequence: CASSLPQGGYNEQFF. The CDR3 bases are TGTGCCAGCAGTTTACCCCAGGGGGGCTACAATGAGCAGTTCTTC.

CDR3 sequence reads: CASSDRGNTEAFF. Here the CDR3 DNA reads TGTGCCAGCAGTGACAGGGGAAACACTGAAGCTTTCTTT. The rearrangement joins TRBV6-4 to TRBJ1-1, with a weak D call TRBD1 (5 bases). Trimming left V 2 bases short and J 2 bases short, with 6 bases between. In germline, CDR1 is MRHNA, CDR2 SNTAGT. The CDR3 is 13 residues long.

The chain joins TRBV2 to TRBJ2-1; TRBD2 aligns across 8 bases. Per germline, CDR1 SNHLY and CDR2 FYNNEI. The CDR3 is 18 amino acids. With V trimmed by 1 base and J by 1 base, 9 bases remained unmatched. DNA of the CDR3: TGTGCCAGCAGTGAAGTAGGCGGGGGGCCGCGGTCCTACAATGAGCAGTTCTTC. Encoded protein: CASSEVGGGPRSYNEQFF. Filled out from reference TRBV2 and TRBJ2-1, the complete variable domain reads EPEVTQTPSHQVTQMGQEVILRCVPISNHLYFYWYRQILGQKVEFLVSFYNNEISEKSEIFDDQFSVERPDGSNFTLKIRSTKLEDSAMYFCASSEVGGGPRSYNEQFFGPGTRLTVL.

The chain couples TRBV9 to TRBJ2-1; 10 bases line up with TRBD1. The CDR3 is 15 amino acids. Trimming took 4 bases from V and 7 from J; bases not matched to a gene: 8. Germline CDR1 SGDLS, CDR2 YYNGEE. CDR3 loop: CASSLRQGAGNEQFF. In DNA, the CDR3 is TGTGCCAGCAGCCTGCGACAGGGGGCGGGGAATGAGCAGTTCTTC. The entire variable domain, with the rest obtained from reference TRBV9 and TRBJ2-1, is as follows: DSGVTQTPKHLITATGQRVTLRCSPRSGDLSVYWYQQSLDQGLQFLIQYYNGEERAKGNILERFSAQQFPDLHSELNLSSLELGDSALYFCASSLRQGAGNEQFFGPGTRLTVL.

This clone was seen once. V gene TRBV7-9 combines with J gene TRBJ2-2, with D perhaps matching TRBD2 (5 bases). Germline values: CDR1 SEHNR, CDR2 FQNEAQ (reference sequence). This CDR3 has 15 residues. The V and J ends lost 4 bases and 5 bases respectively, with 14 bases between them. CDR3 sequence: CASSSRKGGTGELFF. As DNA, the CDR3 is TGTGCCAGCAGCTCCCGGAAAGGCGGGACCGGGGAGCTGTTTTTT.

The genes are TRBV6-5 and TRBJ2-3; TRBD2 matches at 11 bases. The CDR3 covers 16 residues. Germline V gene lookup returns CDR1 MNHEY and CDR2 SVGAGI. Germline trimming cut 2 bases from V and 4 bases from J; bases unmatched to any gene: 5. Written as DNA, the CDR3 is TGTGCCAGCAGTTACCTAGCGGGGGGATCACCAGATACGCAGTATTTT. Its protein product is CASSYLAGGSPDTQYF.